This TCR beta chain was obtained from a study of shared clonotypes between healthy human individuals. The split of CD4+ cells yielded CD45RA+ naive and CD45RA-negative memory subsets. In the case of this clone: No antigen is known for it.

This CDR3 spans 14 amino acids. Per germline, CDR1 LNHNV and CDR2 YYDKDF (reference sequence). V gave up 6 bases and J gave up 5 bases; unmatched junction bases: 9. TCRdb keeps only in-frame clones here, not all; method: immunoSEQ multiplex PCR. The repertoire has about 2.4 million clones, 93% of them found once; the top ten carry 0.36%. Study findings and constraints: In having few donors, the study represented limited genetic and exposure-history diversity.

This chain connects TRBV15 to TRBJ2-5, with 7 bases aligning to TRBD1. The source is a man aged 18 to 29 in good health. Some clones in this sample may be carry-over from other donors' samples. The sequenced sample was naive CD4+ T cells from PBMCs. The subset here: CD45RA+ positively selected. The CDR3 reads CATSRGRLVETQYF. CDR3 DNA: TGTGCCACCAGTAGGGGGCGATTGGTTGAGACCCAGTACTTC.